Following are 19 T cell receptor beta chains from one sample sequenced in a study of shared clonotypes between healthy human individuals. The table came from immunoSEQ multiplex PCR; TCRdb's copy has only in-frame clones and leaves some out. The profile covers 150,000 to 200,000 clones, with roughly 91% appearing a single time and 0.067% taken by the ten largest. Sequencing was carried out using naive CD4+ T cells sorted from blood. The sample's subset: CD45RA+ positively selected. The receptors derive from a woman in her 30s in good health.

The V call is TRBV18, the J call TRBJ2-2; TRBD2 is a possible D gene (5 bases). The CDR3 is 15 residues long. The germline CDR1 and CDR2 sequences are KGHSH and LQKENI. V gave up 3 bases and J gave up 3 bases, with 11 bases separating them. As DNA, the CDR3 is TGTGCCAGCTCACCTAGAGGAGGCCACACCGGGGAGCTGTTTTTT. Amino acids: CASSPRGGHTGELFF. Looking up the rest from reference TRBV18 and TRBJ2-2 gives the full variable domain: NAGVMQNPRHLVRRRGQEARLRCSPMKGHSHVYWYRQLPEEGLKFMVYLQKENIIDESGMPKERFSAEFPKEGPSILRIQQVVRGDSAAYFCASSPRGGHTGELFFGEGSRLTVL.

This sequence joins TRBV18 and TRBJ2-5, with D possibly being TRBD1 (6 bases). Gene TRBJ2-7 matches the end of the DNA better, so the J call may be wrong. The germline V gene has CDR1 KGHSH and CDR2 LQKENI. The CDR3 loop spans 14 amino acids. The CDR3 sequence is CASSPGTQTYEQYF. DNA for the CDR3: TGTGCCAGCTCACCCGGGACACAGACCTACGAGCAGTACTTC.

The chain joins TRBV6-5 to TRBJ1-5; no definite D call. Germline V gives CDR1 MNHEY, CDR2 SVGAGI. The CDR3 loop spans 13 amino acids. Trimming removed 2 bases at V and 4 bases at J, with 6 bases between. CDR3 in DNA: TGTGCCAGCAGTTACCGAAAGAATCAGCCCCAGCATTTT. The encoded protein is CASSYRKNQPQHF.

The chain couples TRBV28 to TRBJ2-7; D might be TRBD2 (5 bases). The CDR3 is 14 residues long. Germline V gene lookup returns CDR1 MDHEN and CDR2 SYDVKM. Deletions cut 3 bases from V and 4 bases from J, with 13 bases between. This CDR3 is CASSLGKRPYEQYF. The CDR3, as DNA: TGTGCCAGCAGTTTGGGTAAGCGGCCTTACGAGCAGTACTTC.

The chain links TRBV19 to TRBJ2-7, with D possibly being TRBD1 or TRBD2 (5 bases each). Germline V CDR1 and CDR2: LNHDA, SQIVND (reference sequence). The CDR3 has 15 amino acids. Trimming cost V 6 bases and J 2 bases, with 17 bases left between them. CDR3 nucleotides: TGTGCCAGTAGGCCGACCCGGGGCTCTACCTACGAGCAGTACTTC. Protein sequence: CASRPTRGSTYEQYF.

This chain uses TRBV7-6 with TRBJ2-2, with D maybe TRBD1 (6 bases). This CDR3 spans 18 amino acids. Trimming stripped 2 bases from V and 2 bases from J, with 18 bases between. Germline V gives CDR1 SGHVS, CDR2 FNYEAQ. The CDR3 nucleotides are TGTGCCAGCAGCTTATTCCCCAATGGCAGGGGTAACACCGGGGAGCTGTTTTTT. Encoded protein: CASSLFPNGRGNTGELFF.

The chain employs TRBV28 and TRBJ2-5, with D possibly TRBD1 on 5 matching bases. The CDR3 sequence is 13 residues long. The germline CDR1 and CDR2 sequences are MDHEN and SYDVKM. V shed 7 bases and J shed 3 bases, with 12 bases lying between them. The CDR3 protein is CASTPQDKETQYF. CDR3 bases: TGTGCCAGCACCCCCCAGGACAAAGAGACCCAGTACTTC.

The chain has TRBV6-1 and TRBJ2-7; 10 positions agree with TRBD1. From germline, CDR1 is MNHNS and CDR2 SASEGT. The CDR3 runs to 15 residues. The ends lost 2 bases at V and 1 base at J; junction bases unmatched: 2. CDR3 in DNA: TGTGCCAGCAGTGAAAGGGACAGGGGTTCCTACGAGCAGTACTTC. It specifies CASSERDRGSYEQYF.

The J gene is TRBJ2-7, the V gene TRBV5-4; the match to TRBD2 covers 7 bases. The J segment lost 0 bases and the V segment lost 3 bases, leaving 9 bases of the junction unmatched. The CDR3 spans 16 residues. Per the germline V gene, CDR1 is SGHNT and CDR2 is YYREEE (reference sequence). The chain's CDR3 is CASSSVRGGISYEQYF. The CDR3 DNA sequence: TGTGCCAGCAGCTCCGTACGGGGAGGGATCTCCTACGAGCAGTACTTC.

This chain connects TRBV19 to TRBJ2-5; 7 bases agree with TRBD2. The V gene end was trimmed by 8 bases and the J gene end by 4 bases; junction bases not matched to a gene: 16. The germline gives CDR1 LNHDA, CDR2 SQIVND (reference sequence). The CDR3 has 16 amino acids. The CDR3 DNA reads TGTGCCAGTCAGACTAGCCTCGGAGCGGCGGGAGAGACCCAGTACTTC. Residues: CASQTSLGAAGETQYF. Full variable domain (rest looked up from reference TRBV19 and TRBJ2-5): DGGITQSPKYLFRKEGQNVTLSCEQNLNHDAMYWYRQDPGQGLRLIYYSQIVNDFQKGDIAEGYSVSREKKESFPLTVTSAQKNPTAFYLCASQTSLGAAGETQYFGPGTRLLVL.

V usage is TRBV18 and J usage is TRBJ2-1; 8 bases are a match to TRBD2. The CDR3 contains 19 residues. Germline CDR1 KGHSH, CDR2 LQKENI. V gave up 0 bases and J gave up 6 bases; unmatched junction bases: 16. The CDR3 DNA is TGTGCCAGCTCACCACCGGGTGGTAGCGGGAATCCTCGGTTCAATGAGCAGTTCTTC. It is translated as CASSPPGGSGNPRFNEQFF.

V and J are TRBV5-5 and TRBJ2-7, with 11 bases lining up with TRBD2. Germline values: CDR1 SGHKS, CDR2 YYEKEE (reference sequence). This CDR3 spans 17 amino acids. V dropped 1 base and J dropped 0; count of bases not matched to a gene: 6. The CDR3 loop reads CASSLPSGRPFSYEQYF. CDR3 bases: TGTGCCAGCAGCTTGCCTAGCGGGAGGCCCTTCTCCTACGAGCAGTACTTC.

The chain uses TRBV7-9 and TRBJ1-4; D remains unclear. This CDR3 comprises 13 residues. Trimming left V 2 bases short and J 7 bases short, with 8 bases between. The germline gives CDR1 SEHNR, CDR2 FQNEAQ (reference sequence). CDR3 sequence: CASSLRPGEKLFF. DNA of the CDR3: TGTGCCAGCAGCTTAAGGCCGGGTGAAAAACTGTTTTTT. Complete variable domain (other parts from reference TRBV7-9 and TRBJ1-4): DTGVSQNPRHKITKRGQNVTFRCDPISEHNRLYWYRQTLGQGPEFLTYFQNEAQLEKSRLLSDRFSAERPKGSFSTLEIQRTEQGDSAMYLCASSLRPGEKLFFGSGTQLSVL.

V is TRBV7-2 and J is TRBJ1-1; tentative D call: TRBD1 (6 bases). Trimming shortened V by 3 bases and J by 4 bases, and 12 bases separated the two germline ends. The CDR3 has 14 residues. Looked up from germline, CDR1 is SGHTA and CDR2 is FQGNSA. The CDR3 is CASSFGHRATEAFF. The CDR3 bases are TGTGCCAGCAGCTTCGGACACAGGGCCACTGAAGCTTTCTTT.

The CDR3 sequence: CASRDGPSGHPWETQYF. The DNA for the CDR3 is TGTGCCAGCAGGGATGGCCCTAGCGGTCACCCCTGGGAGACCCAGTACTTC. V usage is TRBV6-4 and J usage is TRBJ2-5; 7 nucleotides agree with TRBD2. The germline V gene encodes CDR1 MRHNA and CDR2 SNTAGT. The CDR3 has 17 amino acids. J gave up 5 bases and V 6 bases, and 18 bases lay outside the gene matches.

The chain is built from TRBV5-4 and TRBJ2-4; 11 bases match TRBD1. There are 15 residues in the CDR3. V lost 4 bases and J lost 8; bases outside the gene matches: 8. Per the germline V gene, CDR1 is SGHNT and CDR2 is YYREEE (reference sequence). CDR3 residues: CASSVGTGGRDIQYF. The DNA of the CDR3 is TGTGCCAGCAGCGTTGGGACAGGGGGAAGAGACATTCAGTACTTC.

V gene TRBV7-9 combines with J gene TRBJ2-2; D is perhaps TRBD1 (6 bases). CDR1 SEHNR and CDR2 FQNEAQ come from the germline V gene (reference sequence). CDR3 length: 15 amino acids. The V and J ends lost 5 bases and 2 bases respectively, with 12 bases between them. The DNA of the CDR3 is TGTGCCAGCAGCCCTGGGACACCAAACACCGGGGAGCTGTTTTTT. Its protein is CASSPGTPNTGELFF.

This chain links TRBV5-1 with TRBJ2-3, with D possibly matching TRBD1 (6 bases). This CDR3 contains 14 residues. In germline, CDR1 is SGHRS, CDR2 YFSETQ. With 5 bases removed from V and 4 bases from J, the gap between germline ends came to 14 bases. CDR3 sequence (DNA): TGCGCCAGCAGGTTACAGGGATGGGCAGATACGCAGTATTTT. Its translation: CASRLQGWADTQYF.

The J gene is TRBJ2-1, the V gene TRBV28, with TRBD1 matching over 11 bases. The CDR3 loop spans 16 amino acids. V was pared by 1 base and J by 3 bases, with 2 bases of the junction left unmatched. Germline lookup yields CDR1 MDHEN and CDR2 SYDVKM. The CDR3 bases are TGTGCCAGCAGTTTATCCGGGACAGGGGGCTACAATGAGCAGTTCTTC. This sequence encodes CASSLSGTGGYNEQFF.